Given below is one TCR beta chain in context. The second PCR ran roughly 6 to 11 cycles with a sample-barcoded 5' primer and J-beta primers. MiXCR, run by TCRdb on the 5' RACE reads, gives a single entry per CDR3 protein. The data contain hundreds of thousands of distinct CDR3 sequences, 45% to 70% of them singletons. This specimen comes from a study of blood T cells in healthy people across ages. This CDR3 has 12 amino acids. Trimming took 4 bases from V and 7 from J, leaving 10 bases between them. Germline CDR1 reads LGHDT; CDR2 reads YNNKEL (reference sequence). The sample providers were healthy Caucasian people from Russia, aged about 6 to 100.

The chain uses TRBV3-1 and TRBJ1-2; D remains ambiguous. This TCR was recovered from a man between 40 and 49 years old in good health. The sample consisted of blood. In DNA form, the CDR3 reads TGTGCCAGCAGCCCACCTAGAGGTGGCTACACCTTC. It specifies CASSPPRGGYTF.